This TCR beta chain is drawn from a study of blood T cell repertoires in COVID-19. Study-wide context: Whether acute or convalescent, the COVID-19 samples came from the United States, Italy and Spain. Sources were T cells, B-cell-depleted T cells, or PBMCs; the material itself was cDNA or gDNA.

V was cut by 3 bases and J by 0 bases, with 12 bases left in between. The germline CDR1 and CDR2 sequences are LNHDA and SQIVND (reference sequence). There are 16 residues in the CDR3. The authors' processing: Amplification from reference gene primers served as the basis for estimated nucleated cell counts. Using immunoSEQ multiplex PCR, the repertoire was profiled, and TCRdb retains in-frame clones only, with some absent. That table furnishes V, J and clone size, whereas the DNA furnished D and trimming. The profile shows around 72,000 clones, around 81% of them singletons. The clonotype originates from a woman in her fifties or sixties with acute or convalescent COVID-19. The sequenced sample was peripheral blood. This chain connects TRBV19 to TRBJ1-3; D perhaps matches TRBD1 (6 bases). In DNA, the CDR3 is TGTGCCAGTAGTATCCGGGGGGCGAGCTCTGGAAACACCATATATTTT. Amino acid sequence: CASSIRGASSGNTIYF.